This entry describes one T cell receptor beta chain. Its specific antigen is unknown. The record has no base qualities; no much larger clone is one base away. These data are taken from a study of T cell responses to AZD1222 COVID-19 vaccine (TCRdb year 2021). About the study as a whole: TCR sequencing was performed for about 250 trial participants, of whom roughly 200 were given two doses of AZD1222 and around 25 were given two doses of MenACWY control vaccine. Trial participants were enrolled by age into 18-55, 56-69 and 70-plus year subgroups, with roughly 160, 29 and 62 TCR-sequenced participants respectively. The full study reports these points: Most participants were white British and females outnumbered males, and the authors suggested that clonal diversity may have been underestimated. Conclusions about previously exposed vaccinees are limited, since just a handful of AZD1222 recipients were seropositive for SARS-CoV-2 at baseline. After two AZD1222 doses, spike-specific TCR breadth and depth were significantly higher than at day 0 and than in MenACWY recipients. CD4 TCRs associated with the vaccine covered the entire spike protein, and the dominant responses were in regions 160-218 and 743-854. In the small 56-69-year group, the increase in depth fell short of significance, most likely because of low power. Reportedly, close to half of the unique spike-specific TCRs recognized epitopes lying outside the regions that are mutated in the B.1.351 and B.1.1.7 variants. Because no samples from the day 14 peak response were available, repertoires could be characterized only after the peak T cell response.

The time point label, as the study defines it: about 28 days (+/-7) after the second vaccine dose. AZD1222 recipients whose second dose came at about 4 weeks and those whose second dose came at about 12 weeks were combined into one group, since spike-specific TCR depth and breadth did not differ between the two schedules. The vaccinee samples were drawn from two UK trials, COV001 and COV002, one of which was a single-blind randomized controlled phase 2/3 trial testing AZD1222 (ChAdOx1 nCoV-19) in healthy adults. Trial participant PBMC samples were collected at day 0 and day 28 after the second dose for TCRbeta chain sequencing. The CDR3 regions of human TCRbeta chains were analyzed by immunosequencing. The original methods were these. Repertoire TCRs were matched against a reference library of SARS-CoV-2-specific TCRs generated with the MIRA antigen-specificity platform. Breadth meant the fraction of unique TCRs that were SARS-CoV-2-associated, whereas depth meant the fraction of total T cells that were SARS-CoV-2-associated. Using the MIRA data, each spike-specific TCR was assigned both to the spike region to which the TCR was reactive and to a CD4 or CD8 class. Log10-transformed breadth and depth values were compared by one-way ANOVA with Sidak's multiple comparisons tests. The immuneACCESS repertoire file appears here via TCRdb, limited to in-frame rearrangements. These files lack a portion of the clones; in checked studies, under half of the deficit traces to unresolved V genes, and the cause of the others is not known. The V and J calls and clone size come from that table; D and trimming were worked out from the DNA. This sample holds some 150,000 clones; about 90% were observed only once. The ten largest account for just over 9% of the sample.

CDR1 and CDR2 were assigned from the germline V gene (reference sequence) as LNHDA and SQIVND. Including cysteine and phenylalanine, the CDR3 has 15 amino acids. Kept here is only the CDR3 DNA, which spans 45 bases and is read in frame from base 1. The junction shows trimming of 6 bases on V and 4 bases on J, plus 16 bases between the germline ends. The sequencing here drew on peripheral blood, taken 28 days after the second AZD1222 dose. Recombination joined TRBV19 with TRBJ1-5; the best D guess is TRBD1, with 6 bases matching. The receptor's source is an adult who received the AZD1222 COVID-19 vaccine. The DNA is as follows: TGTGCCAGTAGCAACTACAGGGATCGTAATCAGCCCCAGCATTTT. It specifies CASSNYRDRNQPQHF. With the rest looked up from the reference TRBV19 and TRBJ1-5 genes rather than sequenced, the full variable domain is DGGITQSPKYLFRKEGQNVTLSCEQNLNHDAMYWYRQDPGQGLRLIYYSQIVNDFQKGDIAEGYSVSREKKESFPLTVTSAQKNPTAFYLCASSNYRDRNQPQHFGDGTRLSIL.